The 31 T cell receptor beta chains below all came from one sample that was sequenced in a study of Tregs in tolerant kidney transplant recipients. Profiling relied on immunoSEQ multiplex PCR, and the TCRdb table lists in-frame clones only, not all of them. The sample totals 25,000 to 40,000 clones. Related graft donors supplied nonmyeloablative bone marrow transplants, and mixed chimerism was transient. The sequenced sample was CD4+ T cells from blood (PBMCs), obtained 24 months after the transplant. The receptors here all came from a human patient who received a combined kidney and bone marrow transplant. Some T cells may be the graft donor's.

To note about this clone: The read finishes 3 residues shy of the CDR3 end, and the germline J gene is used to complete it. The J gene is TRBJ1-4, the V gene TRBV7-2; 7 nucleotides line up with TRBD1. With 5 bases clipped from V and 8 bases from J, the junction kept 8 bases outside the gene matches. CDR3 size: 14 residues. Germline loops: CDR1 SGHTA, CDR2 FQGNSA. CDR3 DNA, as far as it was read: TGTGCCAGCAGCCCCAGACAGGGCCGCGAAAAA. Its translation: CASSPRQGREK. The full-length CDR3 reads as CASSPRQGREKLFF.

A note on this clone: The CDR3 end is not reached by the read, which stops 3 residues before it; the germline J gene fills it in. The chain couples TRBV20-1 to TRBJ2-5; 10 positions match TRBD2. The junction had 14 bases not matched to a gene; V was cut back by 6 bases and J by 4 bases. The CDR3 has 16 amino acids. Germline V gene data show CDR1 as DFQATT and CDR2 as SNEGSKA (reference sequence). The CDR3 sequence is CSAELGAGGPGETQYF. The covered CDR3 bases are TGCAGTGCCGAATTAGGAGCGGGAGGGCCGGGAGAGACC.

Turning to this clone: The read terminates 3 residues ahead of where the CDR3 ends, so the germline J gene completes it. V is TRBV20-1 and J is TRBJ2-5, with 10 bases aligning to TRBD2. The length of the CDR3 is 15 residues. The J segment lost 1 base and the V segment lost 0 bases, leaving 2 bases of the junction unmatched. Germline CDR1 and CDR2: DFQATT and SNEGSKA (reference sequence). The CDR3 is CSARDSSGSQETQYF. The CDR3 DNA, read in part, is TGCAGTGCTAGAGATTCTAGCGGGAGCCAAGAGACC.

With respect to this clone: The read is 3 residues too short to cover the CDR3 end, so that end is filled in from the germline J gene. The chain recombines TRBV7-9 with TRBJ2-1; a weak D match, TRBD2 (6 bases). Trimming cost V 3 bases and J 0 bases, with 9 bases left between them. This CDR3 is built from 15 residues. The germline gives CDR1 SEHNR, CDR2 FQNEAQ (reference sequence). The CDR3 loop reads CASSFTGLSYNEQFF. The CDR3 DNA, read in part, is TGTGCCAGCAGCTTCACGGGACTCTCCTACAATGAG.

Of note for this clone: The read ends 3 residues early relative to the CDR3; the germline J gene fills the gap. V usage is TRBV19 and J usage is TRBJ2-5; D is possibly TRBD1 or TRBD2 (6 bases each). The CDR3 has 14 residues. Per the germline V gene, CDR1 is LNHDA and CDR2 is SQIVND (reference sequence). V lost 7 bases and J 2 bases, leaving 14 bases between the germline ends. The part of the CDR3 DNA that was read is TGTGCCAGTAACCCACAGGGAGGTCAAGAGACC. Translation: CASNPQGGQET. The full CDR3 reads CASNPQGGQETQYF.

Remarks on this clone: The sequenced fragment ends 3 residues before the CDR3 boundary, so the rest is inferred from the germline J gene. V and J are TRBV19 and TRBJ1-4, with D tentatively TRBD1 (6 bases). The CDR3 spans 16 residues. CDR1 LNHDA and CDR2 SQIVND come from the germline V gene (reference sequence). V lost 3 bases to trimming and J lost 3 bases, with 14 bases between them. The CDR3 bases that were read are TGTGCCAGTAGTATCCTCATACAGGGCCCTAATGAAAAA. Protein product: CASSILIQGPNEK. The whole CDR3 reads CASSILIQGPNEKLFF.

Comments on this clone: Coverage ceases 3 residues before the CDR3 finishes, and the germline J gene fills in the end. The chain carries TRBV7-9 and TRBJ1-1; a possible D gene is TRBD1 (5 bases). CDR3 size: 15 residues. Germline loops: CDR1 SEHNR, CDR2 FQNEAQ (reference sequence). V gave up 1 base and J gave up 0 bases, with 9 bases separating them. The sequenced part of the CDR3 DNA is TGTGCCAGCAGCTTAGGCAGACAGTTGAACACTGAA. Protein sequence: CASSLGRQLNTE. The full CDR3 sequence reads CASSLGRQLNTEAFF.

As concerns this clone: Read data end 3 residues before the CDR3 end; the end is taken from the germline J gene. The V gene is TRBV19, the J gene TRBJ1-4; no clear D. From germline, CDR1 is LNHDA and CDR2 SQIVND (reference sequence). The CDR3 spans 14 residues. Between the trimmed V and J ends, which lost 5 bases and 5 bases, there was a span of 12 bases. The CDR3 DNA, read in part, is TGTGCCAGTAGTCGACCCCCAGGAAATGAAAAA. This sequence encodes CASSRPPGNEK. In full, the CDR3 reads CASSRPPGNEKLFF.

In regard to this clone: The observed sequence ends 3 residues before the CDR3 terminus, with the missing tail filled in from the germline J gene. V usage is TRBV18 and J usage is TRBJ2-5; TRBD1 is a possible D gene (6 bases). CDR3 length: 14 residues. With 0 bases removed from V and 5 bases from J, the gap between germline ends came to 10 bases. The V gene's germline CDR1 is KGHSH and CDR2 LQKENI. Partial CDR3 DNA: TGTGCCAGCTCACCACCAAACAGGGTGGAGACC. It codes for CASSPPNRVET. In full, the CDR3 reads CASSPPNRVETQYF.

Details on this clone: The CDR3 end falls 3 residues outside the read, so it is completed with the germline J gene. The chain joins TRBV2 to TRBJ1-5; 8 bases line up with TRBD1. V trimming: 4 bases; J trimming: 2 bases; junction bases outside the gene matches: 4. The germline CDR1 and CDR2 sequences are SNHLY and FYNNEI. The CDR3 is made up of 15 amino acids. The CDR3 reads CASSVSTGGNQPQHF. Partial CDR3 DNA: TGTGCCAGCAGTGTATCGACAGGGGGCAATCAGCCC.

In the case of this clone: The CDR3 extends 3 residues past the end of the read, so its final part is completed from the germline J gene. The chain carries TRBV6-2 or TRBV6-3 and TRBJ2-7; the match to TRBD2 covers 13 bases. Germline V lookup: CDR1 MNHEY, CDR2 SVGEGT. The CDR3 consists of 14 residues. Trimming removed 6 bases from V and 2 bases from J; junction bases left unmatched: 1. Partial CDR3 DNA: TGTGCCAGCAGAACTAGCGGGAGGGCCTACGAG. Its translation is CASRTSGRAYE. The whole CDR3 protein reads CASRTSGRAYEQYF.

On this clone itself: With the read ending 3 residues before the CDR3 end, the germline J gene is used to fill in that end. The rearrangement links TRBV7-2 to TRBJ2-7; D uncertain. This CDR3 has 14 residues. The germline gives CDR1 SGHTA, CDR2 FQGNSA. V lost 0 bases and J lost 0, with 6 bases in between. The CDR3 spells CASSLAGSSYEQYF. Incomplete CDR3 DNA: TGTGCCAGCAGCTTAGCAGGCAGCTCCTACGAG.

Concerning this clone itself: The read terminates 3 residues before the CDR3 end, so the remaining end is supplied by the germline J gene. The genes are TRBV7-3 and TRBJ2-1; D is unclear. Germline V gene lookup returns CDR1 SGHTA and CDR2 FQGTGA. Trimming took off 5 bases at V and 2 bases at J, with 13 bases between the two ends. The CDR3 spans 15 residues. The CDR3 here is CASSPNSMPYNEQFF. The covered CDR3 bases are TGTGCCAGCAGCCCCAACTCTATGCCCTACAATGAG.

A note on this clone: The read is 3 residues too short to cover the CDR3 end, so that end is filled in from the germline J gene. The chain is built from TRBV5-1 and TRBJ2-1; unclear D gene. Between the trimmed V and J ends, which lost 4 bases and 1 base, there was a span of 18 bases. Germline V gives CDR1 SGHRS, CDR2 YFSETQ. The CDR3 runs 17 residues. CDR3 protein: CASSPGYSTVSYNEQFF. The DNA read from the CDR3 is TGCGCCAGCAGCCCCGGGTACTCCACTGTGTCCTACAATGAG. The variable domain in full, completed from reference TRBV5-1 and TRBJ2-1, reads KAGVTQTPRYLIKTRGQQVTLSCSPISGHRSVSWYQQTPGQGLQFLFEYFSETQRNKGNFPGRFSGRQFSNSRSEMNVSTLELGDSALYLCASSPGYSTVSYNEQFFGPGTRLTVL.

About this clone itself: The CDR3 end falls 3 residues outside the read, so it is completed with the germline J gene. The chain has TRBV7-2 and TRBJ2-3, with D possibly being TRBD1 (6 bases). Germline V lookup: CDR1 SGHTA, CDR2 FQGNSA. The CDR3 contains 16 residues. Between the trimmed V and J ends, which lost 0 bases and 5 bases, there was a span of 15 bases. The CDR3 is CASSLASQGPGDTQYF. Incomplete CDR3 DNA: TGTGCCAGCAGCTTAGCATCACAGGGTCCGGGAGATACG. Full variable domain (missing parts from reference TRBV7-2 and TRBJ2-3): GAGVSQSPSNKVTEKGKDVELRCDPISGHTALYWYRQSLGQGLEFLIYFQGNSAPDKSGLPSDRFSAERTGGSVSTLTIQRTQQEDSAVYLCASSLASQGPGDTQYFGPGTRLTVL.

As for this clone: The read comes to an end 3 residues before the CDR3 does, leaving the germline J gene to fill in the end. The gene calls are TRBV5-4 and TRBJ2-7; 7 bases are a match to TRBD2. V lost 0 bases and J lost 1; bases outside the gene matches: 4. CDR1 and CDR2 from the germline V gene are SGHNT and YYREEE (reference sequence). The CDR3 covers 15 residues. The CDR3 DNA, read in part, is TGTGCCAGCAGCTTGGATGGGGGGGGGTCCTACGAG. It is translated as CASSLDGGGSYE. The whole CDR3 protein reads CASSLDGGGSYEQYF. Complete variable domain (other parts from reference TRBV5-4 and TRBJ2-7): ETGVTQSPTHLIKTRGQQVTLRCSSQSGHNTVSWYQQALGQGPQFIFQYYREEENGRGNFPPRFSGLQFPNYSSELNVNALELDDSALYLCASSLDGGGSYEQYFGPGTRLTVT.

With respect to this clone: Read data end 3 residues before the CDR3 end; the end is taken from the germline J gene. The V gene is TRBV19, the J gene TRBJ2-7; TRBD1 matches 10 bases. CDR3 length: 13 amino acids. V shed 7 bases, J shed 2 bases, and the junction held 2 bases outside the gene matches. The germline V gene encodes CDR1 LNHDA and CDR2 SQIVND (reference sequence). The sequenced CDR3 bases are TGTGCCAGTAAGGGGACAGGGGCCTACGAG. Protein product: CASKGTGAYE. The entire CDR3 reads CASKGTGAYEQYF.

As concerns this clone: The CDR3 goes on 3 residues after the read ends, and that part is filled in from the germline J gene. The chain uses TRBV28 and TRBJ1-5; D is perhaps TRBD1 (6 bases). The CDR3 loop spans 15 amino acids. Germline V CDR1 and CDR2: MDHEN, SYDVKM. V was clipped by 4 bases and J by 7 bases, with 17 bases between them. The covered CDR3 bases are TGTGCCAGCAGTTCCCACGGGGGGCGTCTGCAGCCC. Translation: CASSSHGGRLQP. The full CDR3 protein is CASSSHGGRLQPQHF.

In regard to this clone: The CDR3 goes on 3 residues after the read ends, and that part is filled in from the germline J gene. The V and J genes are TRBV10-3 and TRBJ2-7; D may be TRBD1 (6 bases). The germline V and J ends were trimmed by 1 base and 5 bases, with 15 bases remaining between them. In germline, CDR1 is ENHRY, CDR2 SYGVKD. This CDR3 has 15 amino acids. Partial CDR3 DNA: TGTGCCATCAGTGAGTTGTCTGGGGGCTACAACGAG. Its translation: CAISELSGGYNE. From start to end, the CDR3 is CAISELSGGYNEQYF.

Worth noting for this clone: The read falls 3 residues short of the CDR3 end, and the missing part is taken from the germline J gene. The chain couples TRBV10-2 to TRBJ2-2; tentative D call: TRBD1 (6 bases). Trimming took off 0 bases at V and 5 bases at J, with 13 bases between the two ends. In germline, CDR1 is WSHSY, CDR2 SAAADI. The CDR3 has 16 residues. CDR3 sequence: CASSESRGRGTGELFF. CDR3 DNA (partial): TGCGCCAGCAGTGAGTCCAGGGGCCGTGGGACCGGGGAG.

As concerns this clone: The read finishes 3 residues shy of the CDR3 end, and the germline J gene is used to complete it. The chain employs TRBV18 and TRBJ2-7; 7 bases line up with TRBD1. The trim removed 3 bases at V and 0 bases at J, leaving 2 bases unmatched. The CDR3 is 14 amino acids. Per the germline V gene, CDR1 is KGHSH and CDR2 is LQKENI. The CDR3 loop reads CASSPQGVSYEQYF. CDR3 bases read: TGTGCCAGCTCACCTCAGGGGGTCTCCTACGAG. Drawing the rest from reference TRBV18 and TRBJ2-7, the complete variable domain is NAGVMQNPRHLVRRRGQEARLRCSPMKGHSHVYWYRQLPEEGLKFMVYLQKENIIDESGMPKERFSAEFPKEGPSILRIQQVVRGDSAAYFCASSPQGVSYEQYFGPGTRLTVT.

In the case of this clone: Sequencing ends 3 residues short of the CDR3 end; the germline J gene provides the rest. This chain uses TRBV5-1 with TRBJ2-5; TRBD2 agrees at 10 bases. Germline V lookup: CDR1 SGHRS, CDR2 YFSETQ. V dropped 5 bases and J dropped 6; count of bases not matched to a gene: 13. The CDR3 loop spans 16 amino acids. The CDR3 bases that were read are TGCGCCAGCAGTGGGAGTTGGGCTAGCGGGAGTCAGACC. This codes for CASSGSWASGSQT. The whole CDR3 protein reads CASSGSWASGSQTQYF.

Comment on this clone: Read coverage stops 3 residues before the CDR3 terminus; the germline J gene supplies the remainder. The chain combines TRBV6-2 or TRBV6-3 with TRBJ1-5; TRBD1 matches at 8 bases. The CDR3 runs 16 residues. Germline CDR1 is MNHEY and CDR2 is SVGEGT. V dropped 6 bases and J dropped 7; count of bases not matched to a gene: 14. Incomplete CDR3 DNA: TGTGCCAGCAGCCCCCCGGACAGGGCGGTACAACAGCCC. Protein sequence: CASSPPDRAVQQP. Given in full, the CDR3 is CASSPPDRAVQQPQHF.

CDR3 DNA, as far as it was read: TGCGCCAGCAGCTTGGGGGGCTGGGAAGGGAATGAG. Translating it yields CASSLGGWEGNE. The whole CDR3 protein is CASSLGGWEGNEQFF. This chain connects TRBV5-1 to TRBJ2-1; maybe TRBD1 (5 bases). The read halts 3 residues ahead of the CDR3 end, with the missing end drawn from the germline J gene. V was cut by 0 bases and J by 7 bases, with 14 bases left in between. Per the germline V gene, CDR1 is SGHRS and CDR2 is YFSETQ. The CDR3 length is 15 residues.

Note on this clone: The read ends 3 residues before the CDR3 terminus; that terminus is restored from the germline J gene. The J gene is TRBJ1-2, the V gene TRBV20-1; D remains ambiguous. The CDR3 consists of 14 residues. Germline values: CDR1 DFQATT, CDR2 SNEGSKA (reference sequence). The V and J ends lost 0 bases and 7 bases respectively, with 15 bases between them. CDR3 amino acids: CSARDGRIPGGYTF. Incomplete CDR3 DNA: TGCAGTGCTAGAGATGGCAGAATTCCAGGTGGC.

Of note for this clone: The sequenced fragment ends 3 residues before the CDR3 boundary, so the rest is inferred from the germline J gene. V is TRBV7-6 and J is TRBJ2-2, with D maybe TRBD2 (6 bases). The length of the CDR3 is 16 residues. V dropped 5 bases and J dropped 2 bases, with 15 bases sitting between them. The germline V gene has CDR1 SGHVS and CDR2 FNYEAQ. The covered CDR3 bases are TGTGCCAGCAGCGCCCGCGGAGGGGCAAACACCGGGGAG. It translates to CASSARGGANTGE. The entire CDR3 protein reads CASSARGGANTGELFF.

As to this clone: The read falls 3 residues short of the CDR3 end, and the missing part is taken from the germline J gene. The V gene is TRBV6-2 or TRBV6-3, the J gene TRBJ2-7; TRBD1 is a possible D gene (6 bases). Deletions cut 6 bases from V and 0 bases from J, with 18 bases between. Germline V CDR1 and CDR2: MNHEY, SVGEGT. The CDR3 length is 16 residues. The CDR3 DNA, read in part, is TGTGCCAGCAGCCCCCCCGGGACAATAGGCTCCTACGAG. Protein: CASSPPGTIGSYE. The whole CDR3 is CASSPPGTIGSYEQYF.

On this clone: The DNA ends 3 residues before the CDR3 does, and the rest of the CDR3 is filled in from the germline J gene. The chain joins TRBV6-1 to TRBJ2-1; D is possibly TRBD1 (5 bases). CDR3 length equals 14 residues. The germline CDR1 and CDR2 sequences are MNHNS and SASEGT. V gave up 3 bases and J gave up 4 bases, with 10 bases separating them. CDR3 bases read: TGTGCCAGCAGTGAGGGGCGGAAATACAATGAG. It translates to CASSEGRKYNE. The full CDR3 protein is CASSEGRKYNEQFF.

About this clone itself: The read terminates 3 residues before the CDR3 end, so the remaining end is supplied by the germline J gene. V gene TRBV30 combines with J gene TRBJ2-1; 10 nucleotides match TRBD2. This CDR3 is built from 17 residues. V shed 5 bases and J 9 bases; nucleotides not matched to a gene: 19. Germline V gene sequence: CDR1 GTSNPN, CDR2 SVGIG (reference sequence). The CDR3 loop reads CAWLANPSGSSQREQFF. The DNA read from the CDR3 is TGTGCCTGGCTCGCCAACCCTAGCGGGAGTTCGCAGCGTGAG.

Details on this clone: The read ends 3 residues before the CDR3 terminus; that terminus is restored from the germline J gene. The V and J genes are TRBV11-3 and TRBJ2-2, with D maybe TRBD1 (5 bases). The length of the CDR3 is 13 residues. Trimming took off 5 bases at V and 7 bases at J, with 11 bases between the two ends. The germline CDR1 and CDR2 sequences are SGHNT and YENEEA. The chain's CDR3 is CASSTPGFGELFF. Incomplete CDR3 DNA: TGTGCCAGCAGCACCCCAGGGTTCGGGGAG.

In the case of this clone: The read ends 3 residues shy of where the CDR3 ends; the end is completed using the germline J gene. J is TRBJ2-1 and V is TRBV5-1; TRBD1 matches at 9 bases. Germline CDR1 and CDR2: SGHRS and YFSETQ. Trimming removed 4 bases from V and 9 bases from J; junction bases left unmatched: 20. This CDR3 contains 18 residues. The CDR3 is CASSPPGTGRSTRGEQFF. The DNA read from the CDR3 is TGCGCCAGCAGCCCCCCCGGGACAGGGCGTAGTACGAGAGGTGAG.